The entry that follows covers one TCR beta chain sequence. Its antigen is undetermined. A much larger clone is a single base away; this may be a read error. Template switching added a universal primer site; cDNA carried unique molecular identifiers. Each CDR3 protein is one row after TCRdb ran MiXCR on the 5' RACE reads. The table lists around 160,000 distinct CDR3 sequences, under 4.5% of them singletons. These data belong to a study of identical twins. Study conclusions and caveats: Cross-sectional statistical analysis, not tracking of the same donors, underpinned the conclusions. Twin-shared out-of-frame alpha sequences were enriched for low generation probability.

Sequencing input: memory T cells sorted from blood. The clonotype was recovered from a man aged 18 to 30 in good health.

The CDR3 DNA reads as TGTGCCAGCAGACCCATCTACGGGGAGACCCAGTACTTC. Residues: CASRPIYGETQYF. The chain couples TRBV13 to TRBJ2-5; D gene unclear. CDR3 length: 13 amino acids. Trimming pared 6 bases from V and 5 bases from J, leaving 13 bases between. Germline V gives CDR1 PRHDT, CDR2 FYEKMQ (reference sequence).